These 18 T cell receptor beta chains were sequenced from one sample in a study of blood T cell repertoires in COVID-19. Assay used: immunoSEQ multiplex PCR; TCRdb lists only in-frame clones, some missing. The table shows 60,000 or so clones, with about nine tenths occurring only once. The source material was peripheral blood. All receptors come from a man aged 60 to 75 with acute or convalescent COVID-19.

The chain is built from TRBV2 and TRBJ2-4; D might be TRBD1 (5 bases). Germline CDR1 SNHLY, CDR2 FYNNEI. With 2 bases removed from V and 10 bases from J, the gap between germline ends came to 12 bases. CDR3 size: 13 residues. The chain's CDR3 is CASSEIQDTIQYF. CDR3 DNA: TGTGCCAGCAGTGAAATTCAGGACACTATTCAGTACTTC.

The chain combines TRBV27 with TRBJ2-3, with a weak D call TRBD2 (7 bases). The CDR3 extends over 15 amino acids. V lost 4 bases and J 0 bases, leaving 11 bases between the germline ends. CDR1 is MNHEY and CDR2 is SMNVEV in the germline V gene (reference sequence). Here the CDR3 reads CASSWRGPSTDTQYF. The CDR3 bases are TGTGCCAGCAGTTGGCGGGGGCCGAGCACAGATACGCAGTATTTT.

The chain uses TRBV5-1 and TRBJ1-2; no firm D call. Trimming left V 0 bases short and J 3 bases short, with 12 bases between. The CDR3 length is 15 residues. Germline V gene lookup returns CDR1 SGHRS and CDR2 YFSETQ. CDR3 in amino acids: CASSLAGLGDYGYTF. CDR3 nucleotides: TGCGCCAGCAGCTTGGCTGGACTCGGCGACTATGGCTACACCTTC.

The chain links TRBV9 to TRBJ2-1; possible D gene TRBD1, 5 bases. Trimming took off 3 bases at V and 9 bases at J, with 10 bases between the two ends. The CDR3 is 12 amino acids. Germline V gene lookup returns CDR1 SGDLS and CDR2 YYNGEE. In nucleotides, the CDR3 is TGTGCCAGCAGCGCCACAGGAACTGAGCAGTTCTTC. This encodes CASSATGTEQFF.

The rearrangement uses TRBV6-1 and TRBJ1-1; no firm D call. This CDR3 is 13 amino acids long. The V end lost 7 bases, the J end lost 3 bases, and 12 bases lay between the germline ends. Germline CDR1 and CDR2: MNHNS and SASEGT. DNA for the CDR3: TGTGCCAGCACCACTCCTCCGGACACTGAAGCTTTCTTT. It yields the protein CASTTPPDTEAFF.

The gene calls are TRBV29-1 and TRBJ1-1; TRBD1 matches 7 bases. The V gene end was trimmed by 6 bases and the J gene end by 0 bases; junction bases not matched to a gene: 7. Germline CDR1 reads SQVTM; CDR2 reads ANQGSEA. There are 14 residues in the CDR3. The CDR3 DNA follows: TGCAGCGTCGGGACAGAGCTCATGAACACTGAAGCTTTCTTT. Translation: CSVGTELMNTEAFF.

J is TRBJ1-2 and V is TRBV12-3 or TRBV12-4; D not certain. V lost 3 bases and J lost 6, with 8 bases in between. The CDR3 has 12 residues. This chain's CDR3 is CASSLQAHGYTF. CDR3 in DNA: TGTGCCAGCAGTTTGCAGGCCCATGGCTACACCTTC.

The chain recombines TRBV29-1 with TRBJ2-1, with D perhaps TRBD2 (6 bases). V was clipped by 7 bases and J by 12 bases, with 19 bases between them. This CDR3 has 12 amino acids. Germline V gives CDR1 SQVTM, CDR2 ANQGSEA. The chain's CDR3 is CSADGGRYGQFF. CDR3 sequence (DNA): TGCAGCGCCGACGGAGGGCGCTACGGGCAGTTCTTC.

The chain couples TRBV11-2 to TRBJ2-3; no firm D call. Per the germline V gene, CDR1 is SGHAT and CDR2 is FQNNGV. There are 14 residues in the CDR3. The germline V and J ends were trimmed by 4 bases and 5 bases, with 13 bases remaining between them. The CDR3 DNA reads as TGTGCCAGCAGCTACAGAGCTTCAGGAGATACGCAGTATTTT. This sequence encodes CASSYRASGDTQYF. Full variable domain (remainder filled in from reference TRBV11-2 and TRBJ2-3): EAGVAQSPRYKIIEKRQSVAFWCNPISGHATLYWYQQILGQGPKLLIQFQNNGVVDDSQLPKDRFSAERLKGVDSTLKIQPAKLEDSAVYLCASSYRASGDTQYFGPGTRLTVL.

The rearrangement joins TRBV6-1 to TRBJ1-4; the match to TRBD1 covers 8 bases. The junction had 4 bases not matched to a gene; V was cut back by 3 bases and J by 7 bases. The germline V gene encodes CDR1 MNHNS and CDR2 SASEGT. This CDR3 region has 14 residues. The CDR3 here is CASSDRGRVEKLFF. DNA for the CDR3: TGTGCCAGCAGTGACAGGGGGCGCGTTGAAAAACTGTTTTTT.

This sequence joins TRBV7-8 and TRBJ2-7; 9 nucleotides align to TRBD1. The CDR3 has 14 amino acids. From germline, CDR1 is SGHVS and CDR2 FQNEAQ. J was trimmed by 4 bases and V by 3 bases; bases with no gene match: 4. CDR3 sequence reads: CASSFQGQGYEQYF. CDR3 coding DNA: TGTGCCAGCAGCTTTCAAGGACAGGGGTACGAGCAGTACTTC.

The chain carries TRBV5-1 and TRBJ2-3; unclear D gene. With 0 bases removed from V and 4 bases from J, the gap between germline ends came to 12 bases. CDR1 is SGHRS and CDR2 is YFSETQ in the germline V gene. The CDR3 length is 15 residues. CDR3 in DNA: TGCGCCAGCAGCTTGGCGGGTGGAGTCCCAGATACGCAGTATTTT. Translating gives CASSLAGGVPDTQYF.

The CDR3 sequence: CASAGSGQPQHF. The CDR3 coding sequence is TGTGCCAGCGCGGGGTCAGGTCAGCCCCAGCATTTT. The rearrangement uses TRBV2 and TRBJ1-5, with D hard to call. This CDR3 is 12 amino acids long. CDR1 and CDR2 (germline): SNHLY, FYNNEI. V lost 8 bases and J lost 6, with 11 bases in between.

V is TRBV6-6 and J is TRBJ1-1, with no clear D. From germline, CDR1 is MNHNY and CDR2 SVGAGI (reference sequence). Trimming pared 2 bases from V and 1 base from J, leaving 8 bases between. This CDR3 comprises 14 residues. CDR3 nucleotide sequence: TGTGCCAGCAGTTACCCCCCGGGGAACACTGAAGCTTTCTTT. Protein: CASSYPPGNTEAFF.

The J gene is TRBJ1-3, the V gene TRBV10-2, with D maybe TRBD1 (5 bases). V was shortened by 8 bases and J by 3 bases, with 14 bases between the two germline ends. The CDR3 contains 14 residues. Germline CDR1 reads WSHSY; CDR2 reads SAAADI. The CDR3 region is CASAPGTGGNTIYF. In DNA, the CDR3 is TGCGCCAGCGCCCCAGGGACTGGTGGAAACACCATATATTTT.

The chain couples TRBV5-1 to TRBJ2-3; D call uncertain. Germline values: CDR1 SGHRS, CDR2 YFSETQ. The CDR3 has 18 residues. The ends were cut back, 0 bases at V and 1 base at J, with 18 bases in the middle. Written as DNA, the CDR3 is TGCGCCAGCAGCTTGGTCGTCGGGTCCCCCCAAGGCACAGATACGCAGTATTTT. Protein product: CASSLVVGSPQGTDTQYF.

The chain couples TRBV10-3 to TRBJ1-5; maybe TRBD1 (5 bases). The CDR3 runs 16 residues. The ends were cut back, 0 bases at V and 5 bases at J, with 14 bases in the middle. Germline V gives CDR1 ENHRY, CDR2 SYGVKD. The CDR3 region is CAISESGRGRDQPQHF. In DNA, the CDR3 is TGTGCCATCAGTGAGTCTGGTAGGGGTAGGGATCAGCCCCAGCATTTT.

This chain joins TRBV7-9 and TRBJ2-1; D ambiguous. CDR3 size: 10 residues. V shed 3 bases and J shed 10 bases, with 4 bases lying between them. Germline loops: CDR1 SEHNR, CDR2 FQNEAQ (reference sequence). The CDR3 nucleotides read TGTGCCAGCAGCTTGCGAGAGCAGTTCTTC. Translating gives CASSLREQFF.